This T cell receptor (beta chain) is from a study of blood T cell repertoires in COVID-19. At the level of the study: Nucleic acid was either cDNA or gDNA, and it came from T cells, B-cell-depleted T cells, or PBMCs.

Clones were read by immunoSEQ multiplex PCR, and TCRdb kept only the in-frame ones, dropping some. The table lists more than 15,000 clones, 91% of them singletons. Losses at the gene ends were 4 bases for V and 3 bases for J; bases not matched to a gene: 7. CDR1 MNHNS and CDR2 SASEGT come from the germline V gene. The CDR3 consists of 16 residues. This TCR came from a human donor in a cohort sampled during active COVID-19. Sample: peripheral blood. The chain carries TRBV6-1 and TRBJ2-5; 11 positions match TRBD2. The CDR3 region is CASSASTSGVEETQYF. Here the CDR3 DNA reads TGTGCCAGCAGTGCCTCGACTAGCGGGGTTGAAGAGACCCAGTACTTC.